This T cell receptor beta chain is drawn from a study of blood T cell repertoires in COVID-19. For the study at large: Samples representing acute and convalescent COVID-19 were sourced from the United States, Italy and Spain. In each case, the material was cDNA or gDNA derived from T cells, B-cell-depleted T cells, or PBMCs.

This clone was recorded once. In the source study's methods: Estimation of nucleated cell counts relied on the amplification of reference gene primers. Measured with immunoSEQ multiplex PCR; TCRdb has only the in-frame clones, and not every one. The V and J calls and the clone size are those of that table, but D and trimming were determined from the DNA. The repertoire consists of roughly 96,000 clones, with roughly four fifths occurring once and the leading ten covering approximately 4%. Germline values: CDR1 KGHDR, CDR2 SFDVKD. The trim removed 3 bases at V and 2 bases at J, leaving 5 bases unmatched. The CDR3 sequence is 17 residues long.

The rearrangement links TRBV24-1 to TRBJ2-3; 12 bases are a match to TRBD2. The sequenced sample consisted of peripheral blood. The TCR was taken from a man aged 60 to 75 with acute or convalescent COVID-19. CDR3 sequence: CATSDPRLAGATDTQYF. CDR3 DNA: TGTGCCACCAGTGATCCGAGACTAGCGGGAGCCACAGATACGCAGTATTTT.